These T cell receptor beta chains were read from a single sample in a study of T cells after yellow fever vaccination. Each CDR3 protein is one row after TCRdb ran MiXCR on the 5' RACE reads. The repertoire holds about 340,000 distinct CDR3 sequences, 12% seen once, with about 3% in the top ten. Sequencing used CD4+ T cells sorted from PBMCs, obtained 15 days after the yellow fever booster vaccination. The receptors come from a man younger than 30 who received the YFV17D yellow fever vaccine. Each CDR3 is given with its conserved first and last residue. The order of the fields is CDR3 protein, J gene, V gene.

CATSWALGTEAFF | TRBJ1-1 | TRBV6-6
CASSFSGTEALHF | TRBJ1-6 | TRBV5-1
CASSYRVGETQYF | TRBJ2-5 | TRBV6-1
CASSQDDYGGSQETQYF | TRBJ2-5 | TRBV4-2
CASTEGGEQFF | TRBJ2-1 | TRBV6-6
CASSTPGTEAFF | TRBJ1-1 | TRBV28
CASSQASSPVPRNTIYF | TRBJ1-3 | TRBV4-3
CAISGQGVAEAFF | TRBJ1-1 | TRBV10-3
CASSAVGSNYGYTF | TRBJ1-2 | TRBV7-9
CASSYDQETQYF | TRBJ2-5 | TRBV12-3/TRBV12-4
CASSVADGLGGQETQYF | TRBJ2-5 | TRBV9
CSLGGRYEQYF | TRBJ2-7 | TRBV20-1
CASSFFAVQETQYF | TRBJ2-5 | TRBV5-1
CAISEFPQRGGLKTQYF | TRBJ2-5 | TRBV10-3
CSVATVNTEAFF | TRBJ1-1 | TRBV29-1
CASSPLNTVNTEAFF | TRBJ1-1 | TRBV18
CASSLAGTSSQETQYF | TRBJ2-5 | TRBV5-1
CASSPRGDWARTDTQYF | TRBJ2-3 | TRBV7-9
CASKSQGATYEQYF | TRBJ2-7 | TRBV5-1
CASSLYTANTEAFF | TRBJ1-1 | TRBV5-1
CASSWGDRASEQYF | TRBJ2-7 | TRBV7-2
CASSPFSYMNTGELFF | TRBJ2-2 | TRBV18